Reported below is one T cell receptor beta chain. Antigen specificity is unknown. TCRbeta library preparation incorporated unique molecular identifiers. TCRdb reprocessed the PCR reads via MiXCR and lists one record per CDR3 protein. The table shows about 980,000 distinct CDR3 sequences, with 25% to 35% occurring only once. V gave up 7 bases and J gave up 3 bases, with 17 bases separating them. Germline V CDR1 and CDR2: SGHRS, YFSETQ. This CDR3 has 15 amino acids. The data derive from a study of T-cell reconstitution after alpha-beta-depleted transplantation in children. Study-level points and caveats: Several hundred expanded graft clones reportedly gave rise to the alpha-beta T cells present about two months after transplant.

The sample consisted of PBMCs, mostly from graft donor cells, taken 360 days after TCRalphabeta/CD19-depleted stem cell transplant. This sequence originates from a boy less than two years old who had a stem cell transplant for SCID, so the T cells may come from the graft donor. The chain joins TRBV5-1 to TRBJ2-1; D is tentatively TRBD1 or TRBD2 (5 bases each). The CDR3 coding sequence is TGCGCCAGCGGCCGAGGGGAAGCGGACTACAATGAGCAGTTCTTC. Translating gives CASGRGEADYNEQFF.